This TCR beta chain was documented in a study of metastatic and nonmetastatic thyroid tumors. All patients were untreated before thyroid surgery. Trimming took off 1 base at V and 10 bases at J, with 17 bases between the two ends. This CDR3 has 15 amino acids. The germline V gene encodes CDR1 MNHEY and CDR2 SMNVEV (reference sequence). About this clone itself: Since a much larger clone is just one base distant, this may be a read error.

As processed by the authors: Using the CDR3 differences seen across clinicopathological groups, the authors built a distant-metastasis classifier for papillary thyroid cancer, which was meant to discriminate distant-metastatic patients. MiXCR reprocessed the PCR reads for TCRdb. It is TCRdb's table, rather than the study itself, that gives the V and J calls and clone size. The data show 70,000 or so clones, with 14% seen just once and 6.5% held by the top ten. The sequence derives from a male donor with papillary thyroid cancer or a benign thyroid nodule (not recorded which). Some clones in this sample may be carry-over from other donors' samples. The material sequenced was blood. The chain uses TRBV27 and TRBJ2-1; D may be TRBD2 (6 bases). In DNA form, the CDR3 reads TGTGCCAGCAGTTTATTCGGGGCGGTAGGGAGGGAGCAGTTCTTC. It encodes CASSLFGAVGREQFF.